This T cell receptor (beta chain) came from a study of T cells in Graves' hyperthyroidism and ophthalmopathy. Per germline, CDR1 DFQATT and CDR2 SNEGSKA (reference sequence). V was shortened by 3 bases and J by 1 base, with 18 bases between the two germline ends. The CDR3 runs 16 residues. There were TCR beta CDR3 regions amplified from RNA transcripts. Researchers ran a first-round RT-PCR on the TCR CDR3 using the HTBI primer set. TCRdb reprocessed the multiplex PCR reads with MiXCR, giving one entry per CDR3 protein. The sample shows almost 500,000 distinct CDR3 sequences, 22% of them seen only once. PBMCs came from about 10 ml fresh peripheral blood.

This TCR was sampled from an older woman with Graves' ophthalmopathy. Sequencing input: blood. This rearrangement joins TRBV20-1 to TRBJ2-5; possibly TRBD2 for D (5 bases). Here the CDR3 DNA reads TGCAGTGCTAGGACTAATGTCGGCAGGTCCCAAGAGACCCAGTACTTC. Residues: CSARTNVGRSQETQYF.